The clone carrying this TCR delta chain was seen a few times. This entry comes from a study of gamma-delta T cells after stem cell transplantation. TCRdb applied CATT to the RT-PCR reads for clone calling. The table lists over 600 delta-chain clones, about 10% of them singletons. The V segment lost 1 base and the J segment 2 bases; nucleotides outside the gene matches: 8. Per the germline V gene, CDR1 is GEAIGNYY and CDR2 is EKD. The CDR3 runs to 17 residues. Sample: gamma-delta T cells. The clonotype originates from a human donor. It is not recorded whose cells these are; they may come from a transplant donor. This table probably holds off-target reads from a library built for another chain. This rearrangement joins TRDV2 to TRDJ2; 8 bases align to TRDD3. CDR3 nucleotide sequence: TGTGCCTGTGACACTTTAACTACTGGGGGGTTGACAGCACAACTCTTCTTT. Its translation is CACDTLTTGGLTAQLFF.